The 11 T cell receptor beta chains below all came from one sample that was sequenced in a study of regulatory T cells in long-lasting Graves disease. iRepertoire HTBI primers and Arm-PCR of CDR3 regions built TCR beta libraries. TCRdb processed the multiplex PCR reads anew with MiXCR; each CDR3 protein has one entry. The repertoire includes hundreds of thousands of distinct CDR3 sequences, under 25% of them detected once, and roughly 6.9% sits in the top ten. As to time point: persistent/refractory GD, antithyroid drugs over 5 years with positive TRAb. Preparation of the TCR library used RNA extracted from PBMCs. Material: peripheral blood mononuclear cells (PBMCs), obtained when the disease was refractory, from a patient treated with antithyroid drugs. The receptors here all came from a female donor with Graves disease.

This clonotype occurred many times. The rearrangement joins TRBV28 to TRBJ2-7, with D unresolved. Per the germline V gene, CDR1 is MDHEN and CDR2 is SYDVKM. The V end was cut by 10 bases, the J end by 3 bases, with 10 bases between. The CDR3 totals 11 residues. The CDR3 spells CAIGPRYEQYF. DNA of the CDR3: TGTGCCATCGGACCCCGCTACGAGCAGTACTTC.

This clonotype turned up a few times. The CDR3 protein is CASGPRGLSYEQYF. DNA for the CDR3: TGTGCCAGCGGACCGCGAGGGCTATCATACGAGCAGTACTTC. The rearrangement uses TRBV6-1 and TRBJ2-7; D is perhaps TRBD2 (5 bases). Between the trimmed V and J ends, which lost 8 bases and 4 bases, there was a span of 18 bases. The CDR3 is 14 amino acids. Germline CDR1 is MNHNS and CDR2 is SASEGT.

At least ten counts were recorded for this clonotype. The CDR3 sequence is CASTRDGYGYTF. For the CDR3, the DNA is TGTGCCAGCACCAGGGATGGCTATGGCTACACCTTC. The V and J genes are TRBV28 and TRBJ1-2, with a weak D call TRBD1 (5 bases). Trimming removed 7 bases at V and 4 bases at J, with 10 bases between. This CDR3 comprises 12 residues. Germline V lookup: CDR1 MDHEN, CDR2 SYDVKM.

The J gene is TRBJ2-1, the V gene TRBV7-8, with 7 bases identical to TRBD2. The germline V gene encodes CDR1 SGHVS and CDR2 FQNEAQ. The CDR3 covers 16 residues. J was trimmed by 9 bases and V by 5 bases; bases with no gene match: 16. CDR3 nucleotide sequence: TGTGCCAGCAGCACCCCCCTAGCGGTCCGGGAGGTTGAGCAGTTCTTC. It yields the protein CASSTPLAVREVEQFF.

There are a few counts of this clonotype. This chain connects TRBV28 to TRBJ2-4; maybe TRBD2 (6 bases). Between the trimmed V and J ends, which lost 4 bases and 7 bases, there was a span of 17 bases. Germline loops: CDR1 MDHEN, CDR2 SYDVKM. The CDR3 sequence is 15 residues long. CDR3: CASSSVGVRGNIQYF. Written as DNA, the CDR3 is TGTGCCAGCAGTTCCGTAGGGGTTCGGGGGAACATTCAGTACTTC. The full variable domain, with the rest looked up from reference TRBV28 and TRBJ2-4, is DVKVTQSSRYLVKRTGEKVFLECVQDMDHENMFWYRQDPGLGLRLIYFSYDVKMKEKGDIPEGYSVSREKKERFSLILESASTNQTSMYLCASSSVGVRGNIQYFGAGTRLSVL.

This clonotype was seen a single time. The V and J genes are TRBV5-6 and TRBJ2-7; no clear D. CDR1 SGHDT and CDR2 YYEEEE come from the germline V gene. The CDR3 loop spans 14 amino acids. The V gene lost 0 bases and the J gene lost 2 bases, with 9 bases spanning the gap. The CDR3 DNA is TGTGCCAGCAGCTTGGTAACCGACCCCTACGAGCAGTACTTC. It yields the protein CASSLVTDPYEQYF. The variable domain in full, completed from reference TRBV5-6 and TRBJ2-7, reads DAGVTQSPTHLIKTRGQQVTLRCSPKSGHDTVSWYQQALGQGPQFIFQYYEEEERQRGNFPDRFSGHQFPNYSSELNVNALLLGDSALYLCASSLVTDPYEQYFGPGTRLTVT.

This clonotype turned up a few times. The chain carries TRBV7-6 and TRBJ1-6; the D gene is possibly TRBD1 (5 bases). Germline CDR1 SGHVS, CDR2 FNYEAQ. Trimming cost V 5 bases and J 7 bases, with 12 bases left between them. The CDR3 is made up of 14 amino acids. CDR3 coding DNA: TGTGCCAGCAGCCCTGGGGCAGCAAATTCACCCCTCCACTTT. Amino acids: CASSPGAANSPLHF.

This clonotype was seen repeatedly, ten times or more. This chain joins TRBV12-3 or TRBV12-4 and TRBJ1-1; D gene ambiguous. The CDR3 is made up of 17 amino acids. The V end lost 6 bases, the J end lost 0 bases, and 20 bases lay between the germline ends. The CDR3 spells CASSPQNRRNMNTEAFF. As DNA, the CDR3 is TGTGCCAGCAGCCCTCAAAATAGACGGAACATGAACACTGAAGCTTTCTTT.

To note about this clonotype: A far larger clone is a single base away, which makes a read error likely. Because the CDR3 is missing its conserved closing phenylalanine or tryptophan, this is likely a read error. The limits of the CDR3 on the DNA are not certain, so only TCRdb's listed CDR3 is given. The CDR3 sequence: CASRYEALL. V is TRBV6-2 or TRBV6-3 and J is TRBJ2-5; the DNA was not used to check the table's D call, TRBD2. Germline V gene lookup returns CDR1 MNHEY and CDR2 SVGEGT. 9 amino acids form the CDR3, both terminal residues included.

This clonotype turned up a few times. This rearrangement joins TRBV5-6 to TRBJ1-1, with D unclear. Germline V gives CDR1 SGHDT, CDR2 YYEEEE. This CDR3 is 16 amino acids long. The V and J ends lost 1 base and 1 base respectively, with 14 bases between them. The CDR3 bases are TGTGCCAGCAGCTTGTCTTACTTGACCGCGAACACTGAAGCTTTCTTT. Protein sequence: CASSLSYLTANTEAFF.

This clonotype came up a few times. The chain combines TRBV15 with TRBJ1-1; 7 bases are a match to TRBD1. CDR1 LNHNV and CDR2 YYDKDF come from the germline V gene (reference sequence). J gave up 3 bases and V 5 bases, and 9 bases lay outside the gene matches. The length of the CDR3 is 15 residues. CDR3 loop: CATSARTGEDTEAFF. CDR3 in DNA: TGTGCCACCAGCGCGCGGACAGGTGAGGACACTGAAGCTTTCTTT.